The 6 T cell receptor beta chains reported below all come from one sample, sequenced in a study of blood T cells in healthy people across ages. With a J-beta primer mix and a sample-barcoded 5' primer, a second PCR ran about 6 to 11 cycles. One entry per CDR3 protein, called by TCRdb with MiXCR from the 5' RACE reads. Counted here are 850,000 or so distinct CDR3 sequences, 29% occurring once; the ten biggest clones make up 15% to 20%. Sequencing used blood. These receptor sequences come from a woman at least 80 years old in good health.

This clonotype was seen at least ten times. The J gene is TRBJ2-3, the V gene TRBV7-2; D unclear. In germline, CDR1 is SGHTA, CDR2 FQGNSA. Trimming removed 1 base at V and 1 base at J, with 6 bases between. The CDR3 extends over 14 amino acids. CDR3 nucleotide sequence: TGTGCCAGCAGCTTAGGCCCACGCACAGATACGCAGTATTTT. Translating it yields CASSLGPRTDTQYF.

This chain uses TRBV7-2 with TRBJ1-4; tentatively, D is TRBD1 (6 bases). Trimming stripped 3 bases from V and 5 bases from J, with 7 bases between. In germline, CDR1 is SGHTA, CDR2 FQGNSA. There are 13 residues in the CDR3. CDR3 DNA: TGTGCCAGCAGCTTTACAGGGAATGAAAAACTGTTTTTT. It yields the protein CASSFTGNEKLFF.

The V gene is TRBV2, the J gene TRBJ1-5; D gene ambiguous. Germline CDR1 reads SNHLY; CDR2 reads FYNNEI. V lost 6 bases, J lost 0 bases, and 9 bases lay in between. The CDR3 is 14 amino acids. CDR3 region: CASSSVISNQPQHF. DNA of the CDR3: TGTGCCAGCAGCTCAGTGATTAGCAATCAGCCCCAGCATTTT.

This chain links TRBV18 with TRBJ1-5; D perhaps matches TRBD1 (5 bases). Trimming stripped 4 bases from V and 0 bases from J, with 7 bases between. From germline, CDR1 is KGHSH and CDR2 LQKENI. The CDR3 spans 14 residues. Here the CDR3 DNA reads TGTGCCAGCTCACAACAGGATAGCAATCAGCCCCAGCATTTT. This gives the protein CASSQQDSNQPQHF.

This chain joins TRBV6-2 or TRBV6-3 and TRBJ1-1, with D unclear. Germline CDR1 and CDR2: MNHEY and SVGEGT. The V end was cut by 10 bases, the J end by 1 base, with 7 bases between. This CDR3 spans 11 amino acids. This CDR3 is CATRGNTEAFF. DNA of the CDR3: TGTGCCACCCGGGGGAACACTGAAGCTTTCTTT.

Worth noting for this clonotype: This may come from a read error, since a much larger clone is one base off. The chain joins TRBV29-1 to TRBJ2-1; tentatively, D is TRBD1 (6 bases). The germline V gene has CDR1 SQVTM and CDR2 ANQGSEA. The CDR3 runs to 14 residues. CDR3 region: CGVEGQLSYNEQFF. The CDR3 DNA reads TGCGGCGTTGAAGGACAGCTCTCCTACAATGAGCAGTTCTTC.